The 20 T cell receptor beta chains below were found in one sample sequenced in a study of identifying expanded T cells in peripheral blood. Measured with immunoSEQ multiplex PCR; TCRdb has only the in-frame clones, and not every one. The sample holds roughly 92,000 clones, approximately 90% seen once. Specimen: blood. Receptors originate from a person between 18 and 75 years old in good health.

This chain uses TRBV7-2 with TRBJ2-2; maybe TRBD1 (6 bases). Germline lookup yields CDR1 SGHTA and CDR2 FQGNSA. The CDR3 consists of 16 residues. The V and J ends lost 2 bases and 1 base respectively, with 11 bases between them. The CDR3 here is CASSLLPTGNTGELFF. The CDR3 DNA reads as TGTGCCAGCAGCTTACTACCGACAGGGAACACCGGGGAGCTGTTTTTT.

The chain links TRBV10-1 to TRBJ2-2; D possibly corresponds to TRBD1 (5 bases). There are 14 residues in the CDR3. The V gene's germline CDR1 is WNHNN and CDR2 SYGVQD (reference sequence). Trimming cost V 6 bases and J 6 bases, with 14 bases left between them. CDR3 DNA: TGCGCCAGCAGCGGCATCAGGGTTGCCGGGGAGCTGTTTTTT. Translated, it gives CASSGIRVAGELFF.

The rearrangement joins TRBV9 to TRBJ2-5, with D tentatively TRBD2 (5 bases). The CDR3 contains 14 residues. Trimming stripped 0 bases from V and 1 base from J, with 7 bases between. CDR1 SGDLS and CDR2 YYNGEE come from the germline V gene. The CDR3 sequence is CASSVEGSQETQYF. The CDR3, as DNA: TGTGCCAGCAGCGTAGAAGGGAGCCAAGAGACCCAGTACTTC.

This clone was counted between two and nine times. The chain has TRBV2 and TRBJ1-6; unclear D gene. Trimming stripped 0 bases from V and 13 bases from J, with 7 bases between. Germline CDR1 reads SNHLY; CDR2 reads FYNNEI. The CDR3 runs 12 residues. The CDR3 sequence is CASSEARVPLHF. CDR3 coding DNA: TGTGCCAGCAGTGAAGCGCGAGTCCCCCTCCACTTT.

The chain has TRBV7-6 and TRBJ2-5; 9 bases agree with TRBD2. V trimming: 5 bases; J trimming: 6 bases; junction bases outside the gene matches: 10. The CDR3 runs 15 residues. CDR1 is SGHVS and CDR2 is FNYEAQ in the germline V gene. CDR3 loop: CASSQTAGGSKTQYF. In DNA form, the CDR3 reads TGTGCCAGCAGCCAAACGGCGGGGGGGTCTAAGACCCAGTACTTC. Full variable domain (outside the CDR3, taken from reference TRBV7-6 and TRBJ2-5): GAGVSQSPRYKVTKRGQDVALRCDPISGHVSLYWYRQALGQGPEFLTYFNYEAQQDKSGLPNDRFSAERPEGSISTLTIQRTEQRDSAMYRCASSQTAGGSKTQYFGPGTRLLVL.

The genes are TRBV28 and TRBJ1-5; D gene unclear. CDR3 length equals 15 residues. Germline V gene data show CDR1 as MDHEN and CDR2 as SYDVKM. Trimming removed 7 bases from V and 3 bases from J, with 16 bases in between. The CDR3 DNA sequence: TGTGCCAGCATTGGAGGCTCCGCGTCCAATCAGCCCCAGCATTTT. It is translated as CASIGGSASNQPQHF. Based on the CDR3 plus reference TRBV28 and TRBJ1-5, the full variable domain is DVKVTQSSRYLVKRTGEKVFLECVQDMDHENMFWYRQDPGLGLRLIYFSYDVKMKEKGDIPEGYSVSREKKERFSLILESASTNQTSMYLCASIGGSASNQPQHFGDGTRLSIL.

The chain couples TRBV4-1 to TRBJ1-5; D not certain. Per germline, CDR1 MGHRA and CDR2 YSYEKL. The V and J ends lost 1 base and 2 bases respectively, with 15 bases between them. The CDR3 is 17 amino acids. CDR3 sequence: CASSQAFGPLGNQPQHF. The CDR3 bases are TGCGCCAGCAGCCAAGCATTCGGGCCCCTCGGCAATCAGCCCCAGCATTTT.

The chain couples TRBV7-2 to TRBJ1-2; 9 bases are a match to TRBD1. Per the germline V gene, CDR1 is SGHTA and CDR2 is FQGNSA. Unmatched junction bases numbered 3, after V lost 3 bases and J lost 4 bases. CDR3 length: 14 amino acids. The CDR3 coding sequence is TGTGCCAGCAGCTTGGGACAGGGAAGCTATGGCTACACCTTC. It translates to CASSLGQGSYGYTF.

The chain employs TRBV10-2 and TRBJ2-5, with D tentatively TRBD2 (6 bases). Trimming left V 2 bases short and J 3 bases short, with 13 bases between. The CDR3 is 15 amino acids. CDR1 and CDR2 from the germline V gene are WSHSY and SAAADI. The CDR3 here is CASSEPGTLKETQYF. CDR3 DNA: TGCGCCAGCAGTGAGCCCGGGACTCTAAAAGAGACCCAGTACTTC.

V is TRBV7-9 and J is TRBJ1-5; no reliable D call. In germline, CDR1 is SEHNR, CDR2 FQNEAQ (reference sequence). The CDR3 consists of 14 residues. The V gene lost 1 base and the J gene lost 6 bases, with 10 bases spanning the gap. CDR3 coding DNA: TGTGCCAGCAGCTTAGAGGGTTCAAGTCAGCCCCAGCATTTT. Encoded protein: CASSLEGSSQPQHF. The whole variable domain, remainder taken from reference TRBV7-9 and TRBJ1-5, is DTGVSQNPRHKITKRGQNVTFRCDPISEHNRLYWYRQTLGQGPEFLTYFQNEAQLEKSRLLSDRFSAERPKGSFSTLEIQRTEQGDSAMYLCASSLEGSSQPQHFGDGTRLSIL.

This chain joins TRBV5-4 and TRBJ1-3; D not resolved. This CDR3 is built from 15 residues. Trimming shortened V by 4 bases and J by 2 bases, and 13 bases separated the two germline ends. Germline CDR1 SGHNT, CDR2 YYREEE (reference sequence). For the CDR3, the DNA is TGTGCCAGCAGCCTCGAATGGGGAACTGGAAACACCATATATTTT. It is translated as CASSLEWGTGNTIYF.

V usage is TRBV28 and J usage is TRBJ1-5, with D possibly matching TRBD1 (6 bases). V was shortened by 10 bases and J by 6 bases, with 22 bases between the two germline ends. CDR1 MDHEN and CDR2 SYDVKM come from the germline V gene. There are 15 residues in the CDR3. The CDR3 nucleotides read TGTGCCACCCTTACCAGGGGCAATCGTGGTCAGCCCCAGCATTTT. Translating gives CATLTRGNRGQPQHF.

The chain has TRBV2 and TRBJ1-4; D might be TRBD1 (5 bases). V was clipped by 4 bases and J by 7 bases, with 13 bases between them. The germline gives CDR1 SNHLY, CDR2 FYNNEI. The CDR3 has 14 residues. The CDR3 here is CASSAEGQAEKLFF. CDR3 DNA sequence: TGTGCCAGCAGTGCGGAGGGGCAGGCTGAAAAACTGTTTTTT.

The V gene is TRBV4-1, the J gene TRBJ2-3; D is possibly TRBD2 (7 bases). This CDR3 has 16 amino acids. The V gene's germline CDR1 is MGHRA and CDR2 YSYEKL. Trimming shortened V by 1 base and J by 1 base, and 12 bases separated the two germline ends. Here the CDR3 reads CASSQVRGAGTDTQYF. The CDR3 DNA reads TGCGCCAGCAGCCAAGTCCGGGGGGCCGGCACAGATACGCAGTATTTT.

The rearrangement joins TRBV28 to TRBJ1-4; D might be TRBD1 (5 bases). CDR1 is MDHEN and CDR2 is SYDVKM in the germline V gene. The CDR3 runs 17 residues. V was clipped by 4 bases and J by 5 bases, with 20 bases between them. The CDR3 region is CASSYPSVGTTNEKLFF. CDR3 nucleotides: TGTGCCAGCAGTTATCCTTCCGTCGGGACGACAAATGAAAAACTGTTTTTT.

The chain couples TRBV2 to TRBJ1-5; D may be TRBD1 (6 bases). Looked up from germline, CDR1 is SNHLY and CDR2 is FYNNEI. This CDR3 contains 14 residues. V lost 4 bases and J lost 5, with 12 bases in between. CDR3 bases: TGTGCCAGCAGTGTATGGCAGGGGTATCAGCCCCAGCATTTT. Protein sequence: CASSVWQGYQPQHF.

The chain is built from TRBV6-1 and TRBJ2-6; D not certain. Trimming took off 4 bases at V and 9 bases at J, with 25 bases between the two ends. The CDR3 loop spans 18 amino acids. From germline, CDR1 is MNHNS and CDR2 SASEGT. CDR3 loop: CASSVSNLCTKSGNVLTF. The CDR3 DNA follows: TGTGCCAGCAGTGTATCAAACTTATGCACAAAGTCGGGCAACGTCCTGACTTTC.

The gene calls are TRBV7-9 and TRBJ1-4; D is unresolved. Per germline, CDR1 SEHNR and CDR2 FQNEAQ (reference sequence). CDR3 length: 18 residues. Trimming cost V 0 bases and J 0 bases, with 14 bases left between them. DNA for the CDR3: TGTGCCAGCAGCTTAGCTGGGCAGTCCACAGCAACTAATGAAAAACTGTTTTTT. Translating gives CASSLAGQSTATNEKLFF.

The chain joins TRBV7-2 to TRBJ1-1; possibly TRBD1 for D (5 bases). The CDR3 is 13 amino acids. Between the trimmed V and J ends, which lost 3 bases and 5 bases, there was a span of 10 bases. The germline V gene has CDR1 SGHTA and CDR2 FQGNSA. CDR3 amino acids: CASSLGGGTEAFF. CDR3 coding DNA: TGTGCCAGCAGCTTGGGTGGGGGAACTGAAGCTTTCTTT.

CDR3 loop: CASSYSGATDTQYF. The CDR3, as DNA: TGTGCCAGCAGTTACTCGGGGGCGACGGATACGCAGTATTTT. The V and J genes are TRBV6-5 and TRBJ2-3; D possibly corresponds to TRBD1 (6 bases). This CDR3 region has 14 residues. Germline CDR1 MNHEY, CDR2 SVGAGI. Trimming stripped 0 bases from V and 6 bases from J, with 10 bases between.